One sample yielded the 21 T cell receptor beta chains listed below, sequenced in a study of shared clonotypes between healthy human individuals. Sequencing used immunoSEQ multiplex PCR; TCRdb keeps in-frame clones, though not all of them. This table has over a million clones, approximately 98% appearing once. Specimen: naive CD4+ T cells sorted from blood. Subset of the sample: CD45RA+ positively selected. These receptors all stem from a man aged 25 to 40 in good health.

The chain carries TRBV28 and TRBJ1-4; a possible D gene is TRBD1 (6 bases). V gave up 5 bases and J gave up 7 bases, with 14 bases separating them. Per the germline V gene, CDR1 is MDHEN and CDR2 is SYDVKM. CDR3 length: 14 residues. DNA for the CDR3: TGTGCCAGCAGTCAGCAGGGGCGCCGTGAAAAACTGTTTTTT. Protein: CASSQQGRREKLFF.

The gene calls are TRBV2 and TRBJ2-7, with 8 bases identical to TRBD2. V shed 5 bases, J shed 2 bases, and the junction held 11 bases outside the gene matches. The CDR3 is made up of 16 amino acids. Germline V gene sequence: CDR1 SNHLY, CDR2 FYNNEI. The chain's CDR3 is CASSSRSGRVTYEQYF. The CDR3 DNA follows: TGTGCCAGCAGTTCAAGAAGCGGGAGAGTCACCTACGAGCAGTACTTC.

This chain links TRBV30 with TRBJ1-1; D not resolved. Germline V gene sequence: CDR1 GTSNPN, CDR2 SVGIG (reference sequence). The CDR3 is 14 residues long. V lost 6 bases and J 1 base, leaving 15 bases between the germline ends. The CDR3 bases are TGTGCCTGCAAAAAAAGGGAGGAGAACACTGAAGCTTTCTTT. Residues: CACKKREENTEAFF.

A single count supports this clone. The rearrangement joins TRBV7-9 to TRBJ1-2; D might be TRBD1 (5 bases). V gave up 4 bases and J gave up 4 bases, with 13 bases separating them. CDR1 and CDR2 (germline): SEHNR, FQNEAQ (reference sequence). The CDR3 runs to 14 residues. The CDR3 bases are TGTGCCAGCAGCTCTGGACAAGAACCCTATGGCTACACCTTC. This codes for CASSSGQEPYGYTF.

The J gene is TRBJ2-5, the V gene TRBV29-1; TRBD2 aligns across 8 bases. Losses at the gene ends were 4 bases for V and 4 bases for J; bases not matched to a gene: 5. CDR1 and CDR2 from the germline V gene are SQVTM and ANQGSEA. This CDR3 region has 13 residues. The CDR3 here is CSVAGLVPETQYF. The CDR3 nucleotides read TGCAGCGTTGCGGGACTAGTTCCAGAGACCCAGTACTTC. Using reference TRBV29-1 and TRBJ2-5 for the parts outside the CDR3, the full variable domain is SAVISQKPSRDICQRGTSLTIQCQVDSQVTMMFWYRQQPGQSLTLIATANQGSEATYESGFVIDKFPISRPNLTFSTLTVSNMSPEDSSIYLCSVAGLVPETQYFGPGTRLLVL.

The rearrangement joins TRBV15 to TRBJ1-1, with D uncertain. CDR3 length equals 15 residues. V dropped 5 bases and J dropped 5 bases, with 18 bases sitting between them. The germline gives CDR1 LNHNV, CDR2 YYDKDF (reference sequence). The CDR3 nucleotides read TGTGCCACCAGCTTAGGACCACGGGCGGGAACTGAAGCTTTCTTT. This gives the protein CATSLGPRAGTEAFF.

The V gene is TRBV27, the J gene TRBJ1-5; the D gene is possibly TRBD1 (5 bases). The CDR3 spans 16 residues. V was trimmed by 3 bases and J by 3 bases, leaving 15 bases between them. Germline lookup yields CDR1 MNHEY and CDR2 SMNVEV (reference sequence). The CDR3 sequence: CASSLAGRGANQPQHF. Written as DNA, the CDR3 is TGTGCCAGCAGTTTGGCAGGGCGGGGCGCCAATCAGCCCCAGCATTTT.

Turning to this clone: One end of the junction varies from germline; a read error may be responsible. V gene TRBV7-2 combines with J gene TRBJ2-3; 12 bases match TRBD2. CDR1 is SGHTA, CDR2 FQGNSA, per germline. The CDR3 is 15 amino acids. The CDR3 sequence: CASSLAGGPPDTQYF. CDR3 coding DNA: TGTGCCAGCAGCCTAGCGGGAGGGCCCCCAGATACGCAGTATTTT.

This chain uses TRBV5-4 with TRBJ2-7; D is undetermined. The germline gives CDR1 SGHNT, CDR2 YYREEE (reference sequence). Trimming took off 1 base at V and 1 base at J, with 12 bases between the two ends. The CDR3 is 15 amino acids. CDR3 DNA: TGTGCCAGCAGCTTGCGGAATAAACAGTCCTACGAGCAGTACTTC. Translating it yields CASSLRNKQSYEQYF.

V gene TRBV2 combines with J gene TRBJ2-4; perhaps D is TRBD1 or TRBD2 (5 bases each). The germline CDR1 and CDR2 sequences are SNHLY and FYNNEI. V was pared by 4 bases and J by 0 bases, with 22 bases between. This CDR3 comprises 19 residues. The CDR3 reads CASSGGIVRDSLAKNIQYF. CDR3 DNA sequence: TGTGCCAGCAGTGGGGGGATCGTGAGGGATAGCCTAGCCAAAAACATTCAGTACTTC.

CDR3 amino acids: CASGLMEYGYTF. DNA for the CDR3: TGTGCTAGTGGTTTGATGGAGTATGGCTACACCTTC. This chain connects TRBV12-5 to TRBJ1-2, with D uncertain. V dropped 2 bases and J dropped 5 bases, with 6 bases sitting between them. Germline values: CDR1 LGHNT, CDR2 FRNRAP. This CDR3 contains 12 residues.

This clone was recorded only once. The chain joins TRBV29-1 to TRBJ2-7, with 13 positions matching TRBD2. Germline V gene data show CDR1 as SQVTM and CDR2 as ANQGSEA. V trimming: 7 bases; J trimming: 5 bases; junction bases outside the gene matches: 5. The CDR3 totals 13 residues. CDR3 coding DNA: TGCAGCGCCGGACTAGCGGGAGCCCACGAGCAGTACTTC. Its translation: CSAGLAGAHEQYF.

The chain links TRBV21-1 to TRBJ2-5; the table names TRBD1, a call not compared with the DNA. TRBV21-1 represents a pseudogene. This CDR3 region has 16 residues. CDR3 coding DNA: TGTGCCAGCCTCGACTTAATGTGGGGCGAGTGGGAGACCCAGTACTTC. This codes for CASLDLMWGEWETQYF.

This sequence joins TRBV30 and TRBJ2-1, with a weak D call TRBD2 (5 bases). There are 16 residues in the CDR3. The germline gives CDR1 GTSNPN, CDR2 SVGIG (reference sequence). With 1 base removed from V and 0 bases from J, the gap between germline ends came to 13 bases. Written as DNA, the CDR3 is TGTGCCTGGAGTGAGGGTTGGAGGAACTCCTACAATGAGCAGTTCTTC. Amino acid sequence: CAWSEGWRNSYNEQFF.

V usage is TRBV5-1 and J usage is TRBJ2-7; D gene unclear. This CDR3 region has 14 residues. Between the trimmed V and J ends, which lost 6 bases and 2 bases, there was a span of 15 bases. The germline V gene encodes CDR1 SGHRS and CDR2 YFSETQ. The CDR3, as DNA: TGCGCCAGCAAGGAGCCCACGGAAGCCTACGAGCAGTACTTC. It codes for CASKEPTEAYEQYF.

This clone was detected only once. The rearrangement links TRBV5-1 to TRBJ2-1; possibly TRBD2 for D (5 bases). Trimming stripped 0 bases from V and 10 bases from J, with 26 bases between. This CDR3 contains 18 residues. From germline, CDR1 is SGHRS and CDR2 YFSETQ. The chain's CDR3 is CASSLVTSLGVARLEQFF. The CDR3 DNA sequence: TGCGCCAGCAGCTTGGTCACTTCACTGGGTGTGGCTAGACTAGAGCAGTTCTTC. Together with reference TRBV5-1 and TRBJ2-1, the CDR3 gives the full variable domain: KAGVTQTPRYLIKTRGQQVTLSCSPISGHRSVSWYQQTPGQGLQFLFEYFSETQRNKGNFPGRFSGRQFSNSRSEMNVSTLELGDSALYLCASSLVTSLGVARLEQFFGPGTRLTVL.

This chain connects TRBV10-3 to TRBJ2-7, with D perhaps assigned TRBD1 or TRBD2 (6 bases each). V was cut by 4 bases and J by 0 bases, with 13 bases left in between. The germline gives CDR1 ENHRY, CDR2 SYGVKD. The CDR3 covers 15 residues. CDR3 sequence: CAISALGGNSYEQYF. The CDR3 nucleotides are TGTGCCATCAGTGCCCTGGGGGGCAACTCCTACGAGCAGTACTTC.

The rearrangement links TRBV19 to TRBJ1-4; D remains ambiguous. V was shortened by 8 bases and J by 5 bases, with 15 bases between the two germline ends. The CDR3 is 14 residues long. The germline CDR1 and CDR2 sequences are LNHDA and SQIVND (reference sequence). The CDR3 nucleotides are TGTGCCAGTTCGTTTGGACGAGAGAATGAAAAACTGTTTTTT. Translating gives CASSFGRENEKLFF.

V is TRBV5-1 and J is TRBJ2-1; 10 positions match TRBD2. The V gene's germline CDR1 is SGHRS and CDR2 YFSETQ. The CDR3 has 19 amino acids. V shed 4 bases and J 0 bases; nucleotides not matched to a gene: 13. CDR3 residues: CASSPWTSGAQSSYNEQFF. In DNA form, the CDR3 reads TGCGCCAGCAGCCCTTGGACTAGCGGAGCTCAAAGCTCCTACAATGAGCAGTTCTTC.

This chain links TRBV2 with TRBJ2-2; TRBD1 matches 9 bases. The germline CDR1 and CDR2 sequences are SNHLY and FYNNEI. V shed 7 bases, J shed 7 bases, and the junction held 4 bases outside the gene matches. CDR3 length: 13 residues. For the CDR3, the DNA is TGTGCCAGCAAAGGGACAGGGAACGGGGAGCTGTTTTTT. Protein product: CASKGTGNGELFF.

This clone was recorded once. In DNA, the CDR3 is TGTGCCATCAGTGAGCCTGGACGGGACAATCAGCCCCAGCATTTT. Its translation is CAISEPGRDNQPQHF. The rearrangement links TRBV10-3 to TRBJ1-5, with D unresolved. V lost 2 bases and J lost 3, with 11 bases in between. Germline CDR1 and CDR2: ENHRY and SYGVKD. The length of the CDR3 is 15 residues.